This T cell receptor (beta chain) comes out of a study of Ad26.COV2.S vaccination and SARS-CoV-2 variants. This clone was seen just once. Measured with immunoSEQ multiplex PCR; TCRdb has only the in-frame clones, and not every one. The sample lists some 480,000 clones, roughly nine tenths occurring once. CDR3 length equals 16 residues. Trimming took 5 bases from V and 5 from J; bases not matched to a gene: 11. The germline V gene encodes CDR1 LNHDA and CDR2 SQIVND (reference sequence). Treatment indicated: roughly 18 received Ad26.COV2.S at low or high dose, single or two shots; 5 received placebo; per-sample allocation not given. The study sampled participants on day 63 after the first vaccine or placebo injection.

The material was peripheral blood, obtained in a trial of Ad26.COV2.S vaccine versus placebo. This rearrangement joins TRBV19 to TRBJ1-1, with 10 bases aligning to TRBD1. The sequence came from a person between 18 and 65 years old who received the Ad26.COV2.S COVID-19 vaccine or a placebo. The DNA of the CDR3 is TGTGCCAGTAGTGACCCGGGGACAGGGGTAAAAACTGAAGCTTTCTTT. Amino acid sequence: CASSDPGTGVKTEAFF.